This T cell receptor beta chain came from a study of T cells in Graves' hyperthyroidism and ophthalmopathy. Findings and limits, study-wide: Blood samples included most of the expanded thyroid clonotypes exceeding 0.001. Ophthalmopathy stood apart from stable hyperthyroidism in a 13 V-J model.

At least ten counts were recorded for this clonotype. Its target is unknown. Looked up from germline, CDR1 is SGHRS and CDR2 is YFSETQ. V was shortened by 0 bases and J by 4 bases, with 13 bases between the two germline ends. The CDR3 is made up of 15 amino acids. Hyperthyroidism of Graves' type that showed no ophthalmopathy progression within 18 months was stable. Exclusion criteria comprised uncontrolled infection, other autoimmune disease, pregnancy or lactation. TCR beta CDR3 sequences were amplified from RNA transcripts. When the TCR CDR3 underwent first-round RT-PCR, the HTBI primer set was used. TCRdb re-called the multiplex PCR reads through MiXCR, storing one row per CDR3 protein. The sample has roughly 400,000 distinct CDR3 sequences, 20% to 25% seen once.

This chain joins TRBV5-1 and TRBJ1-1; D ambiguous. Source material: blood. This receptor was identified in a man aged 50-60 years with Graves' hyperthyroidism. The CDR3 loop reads CASSLEAGGSTEAFF. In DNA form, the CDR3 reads TGCGCCAGCAGCTTGGAGGCAGGTGGGTCCACTGAAGCTTTCTTT.